The sequence of this TCR beta chain was determined in a study of early stage breast cancer tumors (dated by TCRdb to about 2017). Background on the whole study: Of the 15 or so invasive breast tumors, approximately 11 were found to be estrogen receptor-positive, progesterone receptor-positive and HER2-negative. A total of over 2 million templates, representing about 1.1 million unique clonotypes, were detected across all samples. Of the roughly 12 ER+/PR+/HER2- tumors, eight were classified as invasive ductal carcinomas and four as invasive lobular carcinomas. A read coverage of roughly 10-fold per sample was achieved on average.

The study profiled bulk TCR beta-chain repertoires in matched peripheral blood, tumor and adjacent normal breast tissue taken from some 17 patients with early-stage breast cancer. Before surgery, about 4.5-11 mL of whole blood was collected into EDTA tubes and then processed within 2 hours. Peripheral blood mononuclear cells were isolated by Ficoll-Paque centrifugation in SepMate-50 tubes. PBMCs were cryopreserved in aliquots of roughly 2 to 4.5 million cells in roughly 90% FBS with about 10% DMSO and kept in liquid nitrogen. Genomic DNA was extracted with the Qiagen AllPrep DNA/RNA Mini kit. A note on this clone: Its antigen target is currently unknown. One base away there is no much larger clone; base qualities are not given.

Each sample was amplified in two independent genomic DNA replicates, using 0.5 to 0.6 ug for blood and about 1.5 ug for tumor or normal breast. TCRB sequencing of genomic DNA was carried out with the ImmunoSeq Intro kit according to the manufacturer's instructions. The multiplex PCR ran for 31 cycles using proprietary primers and spike-in control sequences for absolute quantification. Single-end 150-bp reads were used to sequence an 87-bp fragment spanning the CDR3 and the flanking V and J genes. Seven samples, with two replicates for each sample, were multiplexed per lane of an Illumina MiSeq using version 3.0 chemistry. Regarding the original processing steps: Raw data were processed by the vendor's proprietary pipeline, with both replicates merged into one result per sample. Productive rearrangements sharing the V-gene family, CDR3 amino acid sequence and J-gene segment were defined as clonotypes. Clonality was calculated as 1 minus the normalized Shannon entropy (Pielou evenness) of TCRB abundances. T cell density was estimated as total templates divided by the number of input cells, with the number of input cells inferred from the DNA input amount. Recon with default parameters was used to estimate total repertoire diversity and clonality. Clonotypes with over 0.1% abundance in tumor and at least 32-fold higher abundance in tumor than in normal breast were defined as tumor-enriched. TCRdb took this table from immuneACCESS and kept in-frame rearrangements with V and J called. Such tables lack part of the clones; where checked against another copy, unresolved V genes explain under half of the gap, and the rest is unexplained. The V and J calls and clone size were taken over from that table, and D and trimming were inferred from the DNA. The sample table holds fewer than 50,000 clones, of which about two thirds were seen once. The ten largest clones capture about 6.8% of the sample.

Its CDR3 holds 16 amino acids, cysteine through phenylalanine. The kept DNA is CDR3 alone, 48 bases in frame from the first base. For CDR1 and CDR2, the germline V gene lists MGHDK and SYGVNS. The germline V and J ends show losses of 3 bases and 3 bases respectively, and no gene match explains 7 bases of the junction. Study-wide findings and limitations: Enriched TCRB sequences shared across patients were found to be mostly commonly generated sequences that were unlikely to play an important role in the tumor microenvironment. Repertoires from blood resembled normal breast more closely than tumor, and using blood as a reference for each tissue separated tumor from normal in about 90% of the 16 patients. Sequencing bulk genomic DNA from unsorted cells could not capture chain pairing or functional markers like CD4, CD8 and FOXP3. Compared with adjacent normal breast tissue, tumors had higher clonality and approximately 2.5-fold greater T cell density. The small cohort size prevented analysis by tumor subtype.

The sequenced material came from blood. The chain is assembled from TRBV25-1 and TRBJ1-3, with TRBD1 identical over 8 junction bases. This TCR derives from a person between 50 and 60 years old with breast cancer. The CDR3 region reads CASSDPTGQDGNTIYF. The nucleotides are TGTGCCAGCAGTGACCCCACGGGACAGGATGGAAACACCATATATTTT.